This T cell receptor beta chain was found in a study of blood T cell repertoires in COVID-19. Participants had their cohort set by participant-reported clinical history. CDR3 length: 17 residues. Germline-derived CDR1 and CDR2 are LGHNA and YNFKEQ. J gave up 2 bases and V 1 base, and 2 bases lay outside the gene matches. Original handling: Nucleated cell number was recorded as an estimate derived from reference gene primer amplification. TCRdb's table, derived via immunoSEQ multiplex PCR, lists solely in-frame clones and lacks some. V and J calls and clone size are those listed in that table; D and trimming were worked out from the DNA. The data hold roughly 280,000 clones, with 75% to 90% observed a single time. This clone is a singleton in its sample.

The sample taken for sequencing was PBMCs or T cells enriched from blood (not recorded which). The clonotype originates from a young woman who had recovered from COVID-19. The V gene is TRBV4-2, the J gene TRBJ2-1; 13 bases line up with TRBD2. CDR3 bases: TGTGCCAGCAGCCAAGGACTAGCGGGGGGCCCCTACAATGAGCAGTTCTTC. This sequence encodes CASSQGLAGGPYNEQFF.